The 9 T cell receptor beta chains below all came from one sample that was sequenced in a study of blood T cell repertoires in COVID-19 (dated by TCRdb to the early 2020s). To prepare the library, the immunoSEQ multiplex PCR assay was applied. Held by TCRdb, this immuneACCESS table contains in-frame sequences only and omits some clones. Under half of the omission traces to an unresolved V gene where checked; the cause of the rest is unknown. The sample table lists some 190,000 clones, around nine tenths of them with a count of one. The ten largest account for 1.5% to 2% of the sample. Sequenced material: peripheral blood. These receptors all come from a man between 18 and 29 years old with active or convalescent COVID-19.

The rearrangement joins TRBV12-5 to TRBJ1-2; 9 bases are shared with TRBD1. With V trimmed by 2 bases and J by 8 bases, 6 bases remained unmatched. CDR1 and CDR2 (germline): LGHNT, FRNRAP. CDR3 length equals 14 residues. The CDR3 bases are TGTGCTAGTGGTTTGATACAGGGGGCTCGGGGCTACACCTTC. Amino acids: CASGLIQGARGYTF.

DNA of the CDR3: TGTGCCAGCACCTCCCCCAGGGGCTATGGCTACACCTTC. It translates to CASTSPRGYGYTF. V is TRBV6-5 and J is TRBJ1-2; D may be TRBD1 (6 bases). The V end lost 7 bases, the J end lost 4 bases, and 13 bases lay between the germline ends. CDR1 MNHEY and CDR2 SVGAGI come from the germline V gene. The CDR3 consists of 13 residues.

This rearrangement joins TRBV6-5 to TRBJ1-3; tentatively, D is TRBD1 (5 bases). The germline V gene encodes CDR1 MNHEY and CDR2 SVGAGI. This CDR3 is 13 amino acids long. V lost 7 bases, J lost 4 bases, and 11 bases lay in between. This chain's CDR3 is CASKQGTGNTIYF. The CDR3 coding sequence is TGTGCCAGCAAGCAGGGAACAGGAAACACCATATATTTT.

J is TRBJ2-1 and V is TRBV7-2; TRBD2 matches 9 bases. Germline-derived CDR1 and CDR2 are SGHTA and FQGNSA. The V segment lost 5 bases and the J segment 4 bases; nucleotides outside the gene matches: 3. This CDR3 has 14 amino acids. The CDR3 sequence: CASSPGLAYNEQFF. CDR3 DNA: TGTGCCAGCAGCCCGGGACTAGCATACAATGAGCAGTTCTTC.

The chain recombines TRBV25-1 with TRBJ2-7; D call uncertain. The CDR3 runs 12 residues. In germline, CDR1 is MGHDK, CDR2 SYGVNS. Trimming left V 8 bases short and J 2 bases short, with 10 bases between. The CDR3 sequence is CASGRFPYEQYF. CDR3 coding DNA: TGTGCCAGCGGCCGTTTTCCCTACGAGCAGTACTTC.

V is TRBV5-1 and J is TRBJ1-4; TRBD1 aligns across 9 bases. V was pared by 0 bases and J by 10 bases, with 7 bases of the junction left unmatched. Germline V gene data show CDR1 as SGHRS and CDR2 as YFSETQ. The CDR3 spans 15 residues. The CDR3 loop reads CASSLEGTGFTKLFF. Written as DNA, the CDR3 is TGCGCCAGCAGCTTGGAAGGGACAGGGTTTACAAAACTGTTTTTT.

This clone was detected a few times. The chain employs TRBV5-1 and TRBJ2-2; D might be TRBD1 (5 bases). V was pared by 1 base and J by 0 bases, with 7 bases between. CDR1 is SGHRS and CDR2 is YFSETQ in the germline V gene. CDR3 length: 15 residues. The CDR3 region has the DNA TGCGCCAGCAGCTTGACAGGATCGAACACCGGGGAGCTGTTTTTT. Protein product: CASSLTGSNTGELFF.

The chain's CDR3 is CASSPSTSSSYEQYF. As DNA, the CDR3 is TGTGCCAGCAGCCCTTCGACTAGCAGCTCCTACGAGCAGTACTTC. The chain links TRBV7-6 to TRBJ2-7, with 7 bases fitting TRBD2. This CDR3 has 15 amino acids. With 5 bases clipped from V and 0 bases from J, the junction kept 7 bases outside the gene matches. Looked up from germline, CDR1 is SGHVS and CDR2 is FNYEAQ. Filled out from reference TRBV7-6 and TRBJ2-7, the complete variable domain reads GAGVSQSPRYKVTKRGQDVALRCDPISGHVSLYWYRQALGQGPEFLTYFNYEAQQDKSGLPNDRFSAERPEGSISTLTIQRTEQRDSAMYRCASSPSTSSSYEQYFGPGTRLTVT.

This chain joins TRBV4-3 and TRBJ1-2; TRBD1 might be the D (5 bases). The CDR3 totals 14 residues. Between the trimmed V and J ends, which lost 0 bases and 8 bases, there was a span of 13 bases. The germline V gene encodes CDR1 LGHNA and CDR2 YSLEER. The CDR3 loop reads CASSQDRGLGGYTF. The CDR3 DNA is TGCGCCAGCAGCCAAGATAGGGGACTTGGGGGCTACACCTTC.